Listed below are T cell receptor beta chains from one sample, sequenced in a study of cytomegalovirus exposure and HLA in healthy donors. Sequenced by immunoSEQ multiplex PCR; TCRdb stores in-frame clones only, minus some. The data show hundreds of thousands of clones, around 80% seen once. The source material was PBMCs. Source of these receptors: a male donor in good health and CMV-seronegative. CDR3s include the opening cysteine and the closing phenylalanine or tryptophan. The order of the fields is J gene, V gene, D gene, clone size, CDR3 DNA, CDR3 protein. A D gene is named only where the DNA matches it firmly. For some rows the clone size is stated as once, few or many, or as a class when expanded; others skip it.

j_gene: TRBJ1-1
v_gene: TRBV27
d_gene: NA
abundance: NA
CDR3nt: TGTGCCAGCAGTTTATCGACGGCAGGGGACACTGAAGCTTTCTTT
CDR3aa: CASSLSTAGDTEAFF

j_gene: TRBJ1-1
v_gene: TRBV30
d_gene: NA
abundance: NA
CDR3nt: TGTGCCTGGGGCCGACTTACTGAAGCTTTCTTT
CDR3aa: CAWGRLTEAFF

j_gene: TRBJ2-5
v_gene: TRBV28
d_gene: TRBD2
abundance: NA
CDR3nt: TGTGCCAGCAGTTTACTCCGTCTAGGACTAGCGCAGGCGTTCCAAGAGACCCAGTACTTC
CDR3aa: CASSLLRLGLAQAFQETQYF

j_gene: TRBJ2-7
v_gene: TRBV29-1
d_gene: TRBD1
abundance: few
CDR3nt: TGCAGCGTTGAAGAGGAACAGGGGGCCTACGAGCAGTACTTC
CDR3aa: CSVEEEQGAYEQYF

j_gene: TRBJ1-4
v_gene: TRBV28
d_gene: TRBD1
abundance: NA
CDR3nt: TGTGCCAGCACCGCGACAGGGCGGGCTGAAAAACTGTTTTTT
CDR3aa: CASTATGRAEKLFF

j_gene: TRBJ2-5
v_gene: TRBV6-6
d_gene: TRBD1
abundance: NA
CDR3nt: TGTGCCAGCAGAGATACAGGGGGAGAGACCCAGTACTTC
CDR3aa: CASRDTGGETQYF

j_gene: TRBJ1-1
v_gene: TRBV5-5
d_gene: NA
abundance: NA
CDR3nt: TGTGCCAGCAGCTTGGCACAGGTCAACACTGAAGCTTTCTTT
CDR3aa: CASSLAQVNTEAFF

j_gene: TRBJ2-2
v_gene: TRBV5-1
d_gene: TRBD2
abundance: NA
CDR3nt: TGCGCCAGCAGCTTGTCTGCGGGAGGCATCGGGGAGCTGTTTTTT
CDR3aa: CASSLSAGGIGELFF

j_gene: TRBJ2-7
v_gene: TRBV13
d_gene: NA
abundance: NA
CDR3nt: TGTGCCAGCAGCTTAGGAGGGAGTAAGTTCGAGCAGTACTTC
CDR3aa: CASSLGGSKFEQYF

j_gene: TRBJ2-1
v_gene: TRBV27
d_gene: NA
abundance: NA
CDR3nt: TGTGCCAGCAGCTCCAATTGGGCTGAGCAGTTCTTC
CDR3aa: CASSSNWAEQFF

j_gene: TRBJ1-6
v_gene: TRBV6-4
d_gene: NA
abundance: once
CDR3nt: TGTGCCAGCAGTGAATGTGGGGGCTGTTCACCCCTCCACTTT
CDR3aa: CASSECGGCSPLHF

j_gene: TRBJ2-1
v_gene: TRBV18
d_gene: NA
abundance: NA
CDR3nt: TGTGCCAGCTCACCACCGGTACTAGCAAGACTCGATGAGCAGTTCTTC
CDR3aa: CASSPPVLARLDEQFF

j_gene: TRBJ2-2
v_gene: TRBV19
d_gene: TRBD2
abundance: NA
CDR3nt: TGTGCCAGTAGTATTACGGGACTAGCGGGAGTGGGGTTCGCCGGGGAGCTGTTTTTT
CDR3aa: CASSITGLAGVGFAGELFF

j_gene: TRBJ1-5
v_gene: TRBV21-1
d_gene: NA
abundance: NA
CDR3nt: TGTGCCAGCAATGGTCCCCTCCCGGCGGGCAATCAGCCCCAGCATTTT
CDR3aa: CASNGPLPAGNQPQHF

j_gene: TRBJ1-2
v_gene: TRBV19
d_gene: TRBD1
abundance: NA
CDR3nt: TGTGCCAGTAGTATAGTCGGGACAGTCTATGGCTACACCTTC
CDR3aa: CASSIVGTVYGYTF

j_gene: TRBJ2-1
v_gene: TRBV5-4
d_gene: TRBD2
abundance: NA
CDR3nt: TGTGCCAGCAGCCGTGGGACTAGCGGGAGGATGGGCAATGAGCAGTTCTTC
CDR3aa: CASSRGTSGRMGNEQFF

j_gene: TRBJ2-7
v_gene: TRBV18
d_gene: NA
abundance: once
CDR3nt: TGTGCCAGCTCACCATTAGGGGCAAACGAGCAGTACTTC
CDR3aa: CASSPLGANEQYF

j_gene: TRBJ2-1
v_gene: TRBV27
d_gene: TRBD2
abundance: few
CDR3nt: TGTGCCAGCAGTGCATCGGGAGGGTACGTGTTTAATGAGCAGTTCTTC
CDR3aa: CASSASGGYVFNEQFF

j_gene: TRBJ1-3
v_gene: TRBV27
d_gene: NA
abundance: NA
CDR3nt: TGTGCCAGCAGTTTTGCAGGTCCTGGAAACACCATATATTTT
CDR3aa: CASSFAGPGNTIYF

j_gene: TRBJ2-7
v_gene: TRBV25-1
d_gene: NA
abundance: NA
CDR3nt: TGTGCCAGCAGTGCAAGGGGGAAGGGACGGTTGTATGCCGAGCAGTACTTC
CDR3aa: CASSARGKGRLYAEQYF

j_gene: TRBJ2-7
v_gene: TRBV30
d_gene: NA
abundance: NA
CDR3nt: TGTGCCTGGAGTTCACTTGGAGTGGAGCAGTACTTC
CDR3aa: CAWSSLGVEQYF

j_gene: TRBJ2-3
v_gene: TRBV30
d_gene: TRBD2
abundance: NA
CDR3nt: TGTGCCTGGAGTCCCGGACTAGCGGGAGGCCCAGATACGCAGTATTTT
CDR3aa: CAWSPGLAGGPDTQYF

j_gene: TRBJ1-2
v_gene: TRBV5-4
d_gene: TRBD1
abundance: NA
CDR3nt: TGTGCCAGCAGCCCGGGACAGGGGGTCTATGGCTACACCTTC
CDR3aa: CASSPGQGVYGYTF

j_gene: TRBJ1-5
v_gene: TRBV18
d_gene: NA
abundance: NA
CDR3nt: TGTGCCAGCTCACCAGGGGGCGGCAATCAGCCCCAGCATTTT
CDR3aa: CASSPGGGNQPQHF

j_gene: TRBJ2-7
v_gene: TRBV7-2
d_gene: NA
abundance: NA
CDR3nt: TGTGCCAGCAGCTTAGCGTCCGCACCCTCCTACGAGCAGTACTTC
CDR3aa: CASSLASAPSYEQYF

j_gene: TRBJ2-7
v_gene: TRBV13
d_gene: TRBD2
abundance: NA
CDR3nt: TGTGCCAGCAGCTTAGTTGAGACTAGCGGGTACCCCGAGCAGTACTTC
CDR3aa: CASSLVETSGYPEQYF

j_gene: TRBJ2-5
v_gene: TRBV2
d_gene: NA
abundance: NA
CDR3nt: TGTGCCAGCAGTGAACACAACCAAGAGACCCAGTACTTC
CDR3aa: CASSEHNQETQYF

j_gene: TRBJ1-1
v_gene: TRBV10-3
d_gene: TRBD1
abundance: NA
CDR3nt: TGTGCCATCAGGAGAGGACAGGGTAAGGTATCGGAAGCTTTCTTT
CDR3aa: CAIRRGQGKVSEAFF

j_gene: TRBJ2-5
v_gene: TRBV19
d_gene: TRBD1
abundance: NA
CDR3nt: TGTGCCAGTAGTAGTCCCGGGACAGGGATCGGGACCCAGTACTTC
CDR3aa: CASSSPGTGIGTQYF

j_gene: TRBJ1-2
v_gene: TRBV19
d_gene: NA
abundance: NA
CDR3nt: TGTGCCAGTAGCCAAGGACCGCACAGGGAATCTGCTAACTATGGCTACACCTTC
CDR3aa: CASSQGPHRESANYGYTF

j_gene: TRBJ1-1
v_gene: TRBV7-9
d_gene: NA
abundance: NA
CDR3nt: TGTGCCAGCAGCTTAGATGGGGGCGGCACTGAAGCTTTCTTT
CDR3aa: CASSLDGGGTEAFF

j_gene: TRBJ2-5
v_gene: TRBV5-6
d_gene: NA
abundance: NA
CDR3nt: TGTGCCAGCAGCGGCCGGGGGACCTCCGGGCAGACCCAGTACTTC
CDR3aa: CASSGRGTSGQTQYF

j_gene: TRBJ2-7
v_gene: TRBV6-5
d_gene: TRBD2
abundance: NA
CDR3nt: TGTGCCAGCAGTTACTCGGGGCTAGCGGGAAGTGAGCAGTACTTC
CDR3aa: CASSYSGLAGSEQYF

j_gene: TRBJ2-7
v_gene: TRBV27
d_gene: TRBD1
abundance: NA
CDR3nt: TGTGCCAGCAGCCCAACGACAGGGATCTCCTACGAGCAGTACTTC
CDR3aa: CASSPTTGISYEQYF

j_gene: TRBJ2-5
v_gene: TRBV7-3
d_gene: TRBD1
abundance: NA
CDR3nt: TGTGCCAGCAGCTTGTTAGGGACAGTTGAAGAGACCCAGTACTTC
CDR3aa: CASSLLGTVEETQYF

j_gene: TRBJ2-7
v_gene: TRBV5-1
d_gene: TRBD2
abundance: NA
CDR3nt: TGCGCCAGCAGCTTCGTAGCGGGGACCTACGAGCAGTACTTC
CDR3aa: CASSFVAGTYEQYF

j_gene: TRBJ2-1
v_gene: TRBV4-1
d_gene: TRBD2
abundance: NA
CDR3nt: TGCGCCAGCAGCCAAGGACTAGCGGGAGGGCCGGGAGTCTTC
CDR3aa: CASSQGLAGGPGVF

j_gene: TRBJ2-1
v_gene: TRBV9
d_gene: TRBD2
abundance: NA
CDR3nt: TGTGCCAGCAGCGTAGGGACTAGCGGGAGTCCTTGGAATGAGCAGTTCTTC
CDR3aa: CASSVGTSGSPWNEQFF

j_gene: TRBJ1-2
v_gene: TRBV6-5
d_gene: NA
abundance: NA
CDR3nt: TGTGCCAGCAGTTACCAACGGGTTAGTGGCTACACCTTC
CDR3aa: CASSYQRVSGYTF

j_gene: TRBJ2-2
v_gene: TRBV11-2
d_gene: TRBD2
abundance: NA
CDR3nt: TGTGCCAGCAGCTTCAGCGGGATGGTCGGGGAGCTGTTTTTT
CDR3aa: CASSFSGMVGELFF

j_gene: TRBJ2-7
v_gene: TRBV29-1
d_gene: NA
abundance: NA
CDR3nt: TGCAGCGCTGGGACTTTTAGCTCCTACGAGCAGTACTTC
CDR3aa: CSAGTFSSYEQYF

j_gene: TRBJ1-1
v_gene: TRBV6-1
d_gene: NA
abundance: NA
CDR3nt: TGTGCCAGCAGCGGCTACAGGCAGGGAAACACTGAAGCTTTCTTT
CDR3aa: CASSGYRQGNTEAFF

j_gene: TRBJ1-1
v_gene: TRBV7-8
d_gene: NA
abundance: few
CDR3nt: TGTGCCAGCAGCTTAAAGCGGGGCAGGAACACTGAAGCTTTCTTT
CDR3aa: CASSLKRGRNTEAFF

j_gene: TRBJ2-2
v_gene: TRBV5-4
d_gene: NA
abundance: NA
CDR3nt: TGTGCCAGCAGCTCGGACAGTTTCACCGGGGAGCTGTTTTTT
CDR3aa: CASSSDSFTGELFF

j_gene: TRBJ2-1
v_gene: TRBV7-6
d_gene: TRBD2
abundance: NA
CDR3nt: TGTGCCAGCAGCTCCGTACCGGGACTAGCGACTTACAATGAGCAGTTCTTC
CDR3aa: CASSSVPGLATYNEQFF

j_gene: TRBJ2-3
v_gene: TRBV28
d_gene: NA
abundance: NA
CDR3nt: TGTGCCAGCCTCAGGGGAAGCACAGATACGCAGTATTTT
CDR3aa: CASLRGSTDTQYF

j_gene: TRBJ2-1
v_gene: TRBV19
d_gene: NA
abundance: NA
CDR3nt: TGTGCCAGTAGGCCTCGGGGTAGCTCCTACAATGAGCAGTTCTTC
CDR3aa: CASRPRGSSYNEQFF

j_gene: TRBJ1-1
v_gene: TRBV18
d_gene: TRBD1
abundance: NA
CDR3nt: TGTGCCAGCTCACGCGCACCAGGGGGCGGACGGACTGAAGCTTTCTTT
CDR3aa: CASSRAPGGGRTEAFF

j_gene: TRBJ1-4
v_gene: TRBV19
d_gene: NA
abundance: once
CDR3nt: TGTGCCAGTAACCCATCGGGGGTAAAAGAAAAACTGTTTTTT
CDR3aa: CASNPSGVKEKLFF

j_gene: TRBJ2-1
v_gene: TRBV4-2
d_gene: TRBD2
abundance: few
CDR3nt: TGTGCCAGCAGCCCTACTAGCGGAGGACAGCAGTTCTTC
CDR3aa: CASSPTSGGQQFF

j_gene: TRBJ2-6
v_gene: TRBV6-1
d_gene: TRBD1
abundance: NA
CDR3nt: TGTGCCAGCAGTCCCGACAGGGCTGGGGCCAACGTCCTGACTTTC
CDR3aa: CASSPDRAGANVLTF